This is a list of T cell receptor beta chains from one sample in a study of cytomegalovirus exposure and HLA in healthy donors. Data came from immunoSEQ multiplex PCR; TCRdb stores just in-frame clones and leaves some out. The sample lists 90,000 to 110,000 clones; 86% were seen once. Sequences were obtained from PBMCs. Source of these receptors: a woman younger than 30 in good health and CMV-seropositive. Both conserved end residues are part of each CDR3. The D gene is left open where the match is weak. Size values are once, few and many counts, or a class for expanded clones, and some rows have none.

CDR3 | DNA | length | J | D | V | size
CASSEATVYEQYF | TGTGCCAGCAGTGAAGCCACAGTGTACGAGCAGTACTTC | 13 | TRBJ2-7 | - | TRBV6-1 | once
CASGTSWLYNEQFF | TGTGCCAGTGGGACTAGCTGGCTCTACAATGAGCAGTTCTTC | 14 | TRBJ2-1 | TRBD2 | TRBV19 | few
CASSLGRQARDYGYTF | TGTGCCAGCAGCTTAGGGAGACAGGCTCGAGACTATGGCTACACCTTC | 16 | TRBJ1-2 | - | TRBV7-9 | -
CASSQGTWTSSYNEQFF | TGCGCCAGCAGCCAAGGCACCTGGACTAGCTCCTACAATGAGCAGTTCTTC | 17 | TRBJ2-1 | TRBD2 | TRBV4-1 | -
CASSPTGSQAKNIQYF | TGTGCCAGCTCACCGACGGGAAGTCAAGCCAAAAACATTCAGTACTTC | 16 | TRBJ2-4 | - | TRBV18 | -
CASSLQGTEAFF | TGTGCCAGCAGCCTACAGGGGACTGAAGCTTTCTTT | 12 | TRBJ1-1 | TRBD1 | TRBV5-5 | -
CASSPDAGSNQPQHF | TGTGCCAGCTCACCAGACGCAGGGAGCAATCAGCCCCAGCATTTT | 15 | TRBJ1-5 | - | TRBV18 | -
CASSELAGQQETQYF | TGTGCCAGCAGTGAATTAGCGGGCCAACAAGAGACCCAGTACTTC | 15 | TRBJ2-5 | TRBD2 | TRBV6-1 | -
CASCPPGSSTEAFF | TGTGCCAGCTGCCCCCCAGGGTCGTCCACTGAAGCTTTCTTT | 14 | TRBJ1-1 | - | TRBV28 | -
CASSSQGGMNTEAFF | TGCGCCAGCAGCTCCCAGGGAGGTATGAACACTGAAGCTTTCTTT | 15 | TRBJ1-1 | - | TRBV5-1 | -
CASSSGLAGGINEQFF | TGTGCCAGCAGCTCGGGACTAGCGGGAGGAATCAATGAGCAGTTCTTC | 16 | TRBJ2-1 | TRBD2 | TRBV7-6 | -
CASSPGGSLNSPLHF | TGTGCCAGCAGCCCAGGCGGGTCACTCAATTCACCCCTCCACTTT | 15 | TRBJ1-6 | - | TRBV9 | once
CASSPGTSEVDEQFF | TGTGCCAGCAGCCCCGGGACTAGCGAAGTCGATGAGCAGTTCTTC | 15 | TRBJ2-1 | TRBD2 | TRBV7-7 | -
CASSPTGFDYNEQFF | TGCGCCAGCAGCCCGACAGGGTTTGATTACAATGAGCAGTTCTTC | 15 | TRBJ2-1 | TRBD1 | TRBV5-1 | -
CASIRVGMNTEAFF | TGTGCCAGTATCAGGGTAGGGATGAACACTGAAGCTTTCTTT | 14 | TRBJ1-1 | - | TRBV19 | -
CASRPGGSPYEQYF | TGTGCCAGCAGGCCGGGGGGGTCCCCCTACGAGCAGTACTTC | 14 | TRBJ2-7 | TRBD2 | TRBV2 | -
CASSPGANTEAFF | TGTGCCAGCAGCCCGGGAGCGAACACTGAAGCTTTCTTT | 13 | TRBJ1-1 | - | TRBV7-8 | -
CASSDIPGGLSYF | TGTGCCAGCAGTGACATTCCGGGGGGTCTTTCGTACTTC | 13 | TRBJ2-7 | TRBD2 | TRBV2 | -
CASSLSRSRDWGTEAFF | TGTGCCAGCAGTTTATCGAGAAGCCGGGACTGGGGCACTGAAGCTTTCTTT | 17 | TRBJ1-1 | - | TRBV27 | -
CASSFRDINTGELFF | TGTGCCAGCAGCTTCCGGGACATAAACACCGGGGAGCTGTTTTTT | 15 | TRBJ2-2 | - | TRBV5-4 | -
CASSPSGEYNEQFF | TGTGCCAGCAGCCCCTCCGGGGAGTACAATGAGCAGTTCTTC | 14 | TRBJ2-1 | - | TRBV7-3 | -
CASSQDPGVNTEAFF | TGCGCCAGCAGCCAAGATCCAGGGGTGAACACTGAAGCTTTCTTT | 15 | TRBJ1-1 | - | TRBV4-1 | -
CASSIARASYGYTF | TGTGCCAGTAGTATAGCCCGCGCCTCCTATGGCTACACCTTC | 14 | TRBJ1-2 | - | TRBV19 | few
CASSFRETQYF | TGTGCCAGCAGCTTTAGAGAGACCCAGTACTTC | 11 | TRBJ2-5 | - | TRBV7-2 | once
CASSDSRLSPLHF | TGTGCCAGCAGTGACTCGAGACTCTCACCCCTCCACTTT | 13 | TRBJ1-6 | - | TRBV6-4 | -
CASSLGGMNTEAFF | TGTGCCAGCAGCCTCGGGGGGATGAACACTGAAGCTTTCTTT | 14 | TRBJ1-1 | - | TRBV9 | -
CATGDMLYNSPLHF | TGTGCCACCGGGGATATGTTGTATAATTCACCCCTCCACTTT | 14 | TRBJ1-6 | - | TRBV6-6 | -
CASSLKGGPGYTF | TGCGCCAGCAGTCTGAAAGGAGGACCTGGCTACACCTTC | 13 | TRBJ1-2 | - | TRBV23-1 | -
CASSLDSLNEQFF | TGCGCCAGCAGCTTGGATAGCCTTAATGAGCAGTTCTTC | 13 | TRBJ2-1 | - | TRBV5-1 | -
CATSRDLGTTYEQYF | TGTGCCACCAGCAGAGATCTGGGGACAACCTACGAGCAGTACTTC | 15 | TRBJ2-7 | - | TRBV15 | -
CASSLALIWGVFGERTDTQYF | TGTGCCAGCAGCTTAGCCTTAATTTGGGGGGTCTTTGGCGAGCGGACAGATACGCAGTATTTT | 21 | TRBJ2-3 | - | TRBV7-2 | -
CASTRDWRGYTF | TGTGCCAGTACACGGGATTGGAGAGGCTACACCTTC | 12 | TRBJ1-2 | - | TRBV19 | -
CASHRTGGDNYGYTF | TGTGCCAGCCACAGGACAGGGGGCGATAACTATGGCTACACCTTC | 15 | TRBJ1-2 | TRBD1 | TRBV2 | -
CASSLNPRQGMRETQYF | TGTGCCAGCAGTCTGAACCCCCGACAGGGAATGAGAGAGACCCAGTACTTC | 17 | TRBJ2-5 | TRBD1 | TRBV27 | once
CASSEPAAGYSYNEQFF | TGTGCCAGCAGCGAACCGGCTGCAGGGTACTCCTACAATGAGCAGTTCTTC | 17 | TRBJ2-1 | - | TRBV2 | -
CASSLEVSGQETQYF | TGTGCCAGCAGCTTAGAAGTATCAGGTCAAGAGACCCAGTACTTC | 15 | TRBJ2-5 | - | TRBV11-2 | -
CASSLGQQETQYF | TGTGCCAGCAGCCTGGGGCAACAAGAGACCCAGTACTTC | 13 | TRBJ2-5 | - | TRBV7-3 | -
CASTWGLGSSYEQYF | TGTGCCAGCACCTGGGGATTGGGGAGCTCCTACGAGCAGTACTTC | 15 | TRBJ2-7 | - | TRBV7-6 | few
CASRGLANNEQFF | TGCGCCAGCAGGGGACTAGCAAACAATGAGCAGTTCTTC | 13 | TRBJ2-1 | TRBD2 | TRBV5-1 | -
CASSSGLAGGSYNEQFF | TGTGCCAGCAGCTCGGGACTAGCGGGGGGGTCCTACAATGAGCAGTTCTTC | 17 | TRBJ2-1 | TRBD2 | TRBV5-4 | -
CAIRSGGANEQFF | TGTGCCATCCGTAGCGGGGGGGCCAATGAGCAGTTCTTC | 13 | TRBJ2-1 | TRBD2 | TRBV10-3 | -
CASSQGNTGTGAFSGANVLTF | TGCGCCAGCAGCCAAGGAAACACCGGGACAGGGGCCTTCTCTGGGGCCAACGTCCTGACTTTC | 21 | TRBJ2-6 | TRBD1 | TRBV4-1 | -
CASSLDGREGTDTQYF | TGTGCCAGCAGCTTAGACGGTCGGGAGGGCACAGATACGCAGTATTTT | 16 | TRBJ2-3 | TRBD2 | TRBV11-3 | -
CATSRGVGELFF | TGTGCCACCAGCAGAGGAGTCGGGGAGCTGTTTTTT | 12 | TRBJ2-2 | - | TRBV15 | -
CASSWTLNEQFF | TGTGCCAGCAGCTGGACTCTCAATGAGCAGTTCTTC | 12 | TRBJ2-1 | - | TRBV11-3 | -
CASTGGGRQETQYF | TGTGCCAGCACCGGCGGGGGGCGGCAAGAGACCCAGTACTTC | 14 | TRBJ2-5 | TRBD2 | TRBV2 | -
CASSSGQSTDTQYF | TGCGCCAGCAGCTCGGGACAGAGCACAGATACGCAGTATTTT | 14 | TRBJ2-3 | TRBD1 | TRBV5-1 | -